The clone carrying this T cell receptor (beta chain) has at least ten counts. The antigen is unknown. This sample is drawn from a study of naive and memory T cell subsets. An equimolar mix of two oligonucleotides served as the beta constant-region primer for TRBC1 and TRBC2. Ligated cDNA was amplified by four rounds of PCR with nested alpha and beta constant-region primers and SP2. The cDNA 3' end received a ligated single-stranded oligonucleotide carrying the SP2 primer and a 12-nucleotide UMI. TCRdb reprocessed the UMI-ligation and nested PCR reads via MiXCR and lists one record per CDR3 protein. The table includes 99,000 or so distinct CDR3 sequences, around 15% detected once. General study results and limits: Over 90% of naive TCR sequences appeared only once after error correction, unlike memory subsets. Findings for naive and memory subsets could not be checked against ground truth. Especially in CD8 cells, naive repertoires contained a few larger clonotypes, possibly CD45RA-re-expressing memory cells.

Trimming cost V 5 bases and J 4 bases; bases outside gene matches: 6. Germline V lookup: CDR1 DFQATT, CDR2 SNEGSKA (reference sequence). This CDR3 contains 15 residues. The sequenced sample was naive CD8+ T cells from blood. The genes are TRBV20-1 and TRBJ2-5, with TRBD2 matching over 14 bases. This TCR came from a human donor in good health. The CDR3 loop reads CSAEHGLAGGETQYF. Written as DNA, the CDR3 is TGCAGTGCTGAACATGGACTAGCGGGAGGAGAGACCCAGTACTTC.